This TCR beta chain derives from a study of blood T cell repertoires in COVID-19. The germline CDR1 and CDR2 sequences are SGHRS and YFSETQ. J was trimmed by 6 bases and V by 4 bases; bases with no gene match: 8. The CDR3 is 15 amino acids. This clone appeared a single time. The assay was immunoSEQ multiplex PCR, and TCRdb's table has in-frame clones only and misses some. The sample gives approximately 210,000 clones, about 88% of which show up once; over 1.5% is in the top ten. This chain uses TRBV5-1 with TRBJ1-4, with 8 bases fitting TRBD1. Sequenced material: peripheral blood. This TCR was sampled from a man between 65 and 85 years old with acute or convalescent COVID-19. The CDR3 protein is CASSVWGTGYEKLFF. CDR3 coding DNA: TGCGCCAGCAGCGTGTGGGGGACAGGATATGAAAAACTGTTTTTT.